Below, 18 T cell receptor beta chains from the same sample are listed, as sequenced in a study of blood T cell repertoires in COVID-19. Assay: immunoSEQ multiplex PCR; the TCRdb copy retains only in-frame clones and omits some. Found here are 300,000 to 350,000 clones, under 90% of them singletons; the top ten hold 2.5% to 3.5%. The specimen sequenced was peripheral blood. The receptors were sampled from a woman in her twenties or thirties with COVID-19, enrolled during active disease.

V gene TRBV11-2 combines with J gene TRBJ1-1, with a tentative D call TRBD1 (5 bases). V lost 1 base and J 1 base, leaving 16 bases between the germline ends. This CDR3 contains 17 residues. Germline CDR1 and CDR2: SGHAT and FQNNGV. The CDR3 loop reads CASSLGWGTGPNTEAFF. As DNA, the CDR3 is TGTGCCAGCAGCTTAGGTTGGGGCACCGGCCCGAACACTGAAGCTTTCTTT.

The V gene is TRBV3-1 (or the pseudogene TRBV3-2), the J gene TRBJ1-1, with TRBD1 identical over 7 bases. Per the germline V gene, CDR1 is LGHDT and CDR2 is YNNKEL (reference sequence). The length of the CDR3 is 14 residues. V shed 3 bases and J 5 bases; nucleotides not matched to a gene: 6. CDR3 sequence: CASSHRQGRTEAFF. The CDR3 DNA reads TGTGCCAGCAGCCACCGACAGGGTCGAACTGAAGCTTTCTTT.

V is TRBV15 and J is TRBJ1-2; D not resolved. The V and J ends lost 0 bases and 4 bases respectively, with 9 bases between them. The CDR3 totals 14 residues. The germline CDR1 and CDR2 sequences are LNHNV and YYDKDF (reference sequence). The CDR3 bases are TGTGCCACCAGCAGAGATCATGTTGTCTATGGCTACACCTTC. Residues: CATSRDHVVYGYTF.

The V and J genes are TRBV5-1 and TRBJ1-1; the D gene is possibly TRBD1 (6 bases). CDR1 is SGHRS and CDR2 is YFSETQ in the germline V gene. V dropped 2 bases and J dropped 1 base, with 9 bases sitting between them. This CDR3 is 14 amino acids long. Here the CDR3 DNA reads TGCGCCAGCAGCTTTTGGACAGCGAACACTGAAGCTTTCTTT. Translated, it gives CASSFWTANTEAFF.

This clone was found once. The gene calls are TRBV19 and TRBJ1-2; a possible D gene is TRBD1 (6 bases). Germline V gene sequence: CDR1 LNHDA, CDR2 SQIVND (reference sequence). The length of the CDR3 is 14 residues. V dropped 3 bases and J dropped 7 bases, with 15 bases sitting between them. The CDR3 DNA reads as TGTGCCAGTAGTATTGTGGACAGCTTGGGTGGCTACACCTTC. It codes for CASSIVDSLGGYTF.

V gene TRBV7-9 combines with J gene TRBJ1-1; maybe TRBD1 (5 bases). V was cut by 0 bases and J by 0 bases, with 14 bases left in between. Germline CDR1 and CDR2: SEHNR and FQNEAQ (reference sequence). The CDR3 runs 17 residues. In DNA, the CDR3 is TGTGCCAGCAGCTTAGCGCTAAGTGCAGGGTTGAACACTGAAGCTTTCTTT. Protein: CASSLALSAGLNTEAFF.

The chain joins TRBV29-1 to TRBJ1-2; 8 nucleotides match TRBD1. The CDR3 spans 12 residues. The germline V gene has CDR1 SQVTM and CDR2 ANQGSEA. V gave up 2 bases and J gave up 6 bases; unmatched junction bases: 2. CDR3 bases: TGCAGCGTTGAATCAGGGGGCAATGGCTACACCTTC. It codes for CSVESGGNGYTF.

This chain uses TRBV3-1 (or the pseudogene TRBV3-2) with TRBJ1-5; D is perhaps TRBD1 (5 bases). The CDR3 totals 14 residues. Germline V CDR1 and CDR2: LGHDT, YNNKEL (reference sequence). Trimming stripped 1 base from V and 5 bases from J, with 9 bases between. The CDR3 bases are TGTGCCAGCAGCCAAGGGACGGGGGATCAGCCCCAGCATTTT. It specifies CASSQGTGDQPQHF.

In its sample, this clone was seen once. CDR3 residues: CATSDDRGDQPQHF. DNA for the CDR3: TGTGCCACCAGTGATGACAGGGGAGATCAGCCCCAGCATTTT. The chain has TRBV24-1 and TRBJ1-5; the match to TRBD1 covers 8 bases. This CDR3 is built from 14 residues. Per the germline V gene, CDR1 is KGHDR and CDR2 is SFDVKD. V dropped 3 bases and J dropped 5; count of bases not matched to a gene: 2.

The chain uses TRBV28 and TRBJ1-1; D gene ambiguous. The CDR3 extends over 12 amino acids. The V gene lost 4 bases and the J gene lost 6 bases, with 9 bases spanning the gap. Per germline, CDR1 MDHEN and CDR2 SYDVKM. The DNA for the CDR3 is TGTGCCAGCAGTTCTCCCGGGGCTGAAGCTTTCTTT. This codes for CASSSPGAEAFF.

This chain connects TRBV27 to TRBJ2-1; 8 bases agree with TRBD1. The J segment lost 3 bases and the V segment lost 6 bases, leaving 13 bases of the junction unmatched. The CDR3 extends over 17 amino acids. Germline CDR1 reads MNHEY; CDR2 reads SMNVEV (reference sequence). Written as DNA, the CDR3 is TGTGCCAGCAGCCCGGCCCCCCCGGGACAGGACTACAATGAGCAGTTCTTC. It yields the protein CASSPAPPGQDYNEQFF.

This chain connects TRBV27 to TRBJ1-1; 7 bases are shared with TRBD1. After removal of 4 bases from V and 1 base from J, the junction contained 3 bases not matched to a gene. Looked up from germline, CDR1 is MNHEY and CDR2 is SMNVEV (reference sequence). This CDR3 has 14 amino acids. The DNA of the CDR3 is TGTGCCAGCAGTTCGGGACAGAGGAACACTGAAGCTTTCTTT. Protein product: CASSSGQRNTEAFF.

The chain carries TRBV7-9 and TRBJ2-7, with TRBD1 identical over 7 bases. CDR1 is SEHNR and CDR2 is FQNEAQ in the germline V gene (reference sequence). This CDR3 region has 13 residues. V dropped 5 bases and J dropped 6; count of bases not matched to a gene: 7. This CDR3 reads CASSPGQTFEQYF. CDR3 DNA: TGTGCCAGCAGCCCGGGACAGACCTTCGAGCAGTACTTC. The variable domain in full, with the rest retrieved from reference TRBV7-9 and TRBJ2-7, is DTGVSQNPRHKITKRGQNVTFRCDPISEHNRLYWYRQTLGQGPEFLTYFQNEAQLEKSRLLSDRFSAERPKGSFSTLEIQRTEQGDSAMYLCASSPGQTFEQYFGPGTRLTVT.

The chain is built from TRBV6-5 and TRBJ1-4, with a possible D match to TRBD1 (6 bases). Germline V gene sequence: CDR1 MNHEY, CDR2 SVGAGI. Trimming removed 0 bases at V and 3 bases at J, with 11 bases between. CDR3 length equals 16 residues. In DNA, the CDR3 is TGTGCCAGCAGTTACTCGTGGACAGCCGCTAATGAAAAACTGTTTTTT. This codes for CASSYSWTAANEKLFF.

The rearrangement links TRBV5-1 to TRBJ2-7; 8 positions agree with TRBD2. The CDR3 loop spans 14 amino acids. Trimming cost V 0 bases and J 6 bases; bases outside gene matches: 5. Germline-derived CDR1 and CDR2 are SGHRS and YFSETQ. The CDR3 DNA sequence: TGCGCCAGCAGCTTGGGTAGCGGGATCTCCGAGCAGTACTTC. It yields the protein CASSLGSGISEQYF.

The genes are TRBV15 and TRBJ2-1; D is undetermined. The CDR3 spans 13 residues. V lost 5 bases and J lost 7, with 12 bases in between. In germline, CDR1 is LNHNV, CDR2 YYDKDF (reference sequence). The DNA for the CDR3 is TGTGCCACCAGCTACGGCGGCCGGAATGAGCAGTTCTTC. It translates to CATSYGGRNEQFF.

This chain links TRBV28 with TRBJ2-7; 8 nucleotides align to TRBD1. This CDR3 spans 16 amino acids. V shed 7 bases and J 2 bases; nucleotides not matched to a gene: 13. CDR1 MDHEN and CDR2 SYDVKM come from the germline V gene. The CDR3 loop reads CASKGRGRPSPYEQYF. The DNA for the CDR3 is TGTGCCAGCAAGGGCAGGGGGCGGCCAAGCCCCTACGAGCAGTACTTC.

This rearrangement joins TRBV25-1 to TRBJ1-5; TRBD1 matches 8 bases. There are 14 residues in the CDR3. Per the germline V gene, CDR1 is MGHDK and CDR2 is SYGVNS. Germline trimming cut 2 bases from V and 7 bases from J; bases unmatched to any gene: 4. Written as DNA, the CDR3 is TGTGCCAGCAGTGAAAGGCAGGGGGCCCAGCCCCAGCATTTT. Protein sequence: CASSERQGAQPQHF.